This TCR beta chain was obtained from a study of Ad26.COV2.S vaccination and SARS-CoV-2 variants. Study-wide context: Ad26.COV2.S arm of COV1001 included the donor.

Study-wide findings and caveats: Breadth and depth estimates from TCRs may understate total T cell responses. Vaccine and placebo recipients had comparable breadth of non-spike TCRs.

About this clone: The antigen remains undetermined.

The method was immunoSEQ multiplex PCR; TCRdb's version includes in-frame clones alone and lacks a portion of them. The sample lists about 680,000 clones, around 89% occurring once. Sample treatment: some 19 received Ad26.COV2.S at low or high dose, single or two shots; about five received placebo; per-sample allocation not given. Vaccine and placebo recipients were sampled on day 63 after the first injection. An adult aged 18-55 years in Boston served as the donor. The V end lost 4 bases, the J end lost 0 bases, and 6 bases lay between the germline ends. Germline V gene data show CDR1 as KGHSH and CDR2 as LQKENI. CDR3 size: 13 residues.

This chain uses TRBV18 with TRBJ1-1; D uncertain. Here the sequenced sample was peripheral blood, taken in a trial of Ad26.COV2.S vaccine versus placebo. The sequence came from a person between 18 and 60 years old who received the Ad26.COV2.S COVID-19 vaccine or a placebo. CDR3 nucleotides: TGTGCCAGCTCACAGGGCATGAACACTGAAGCTTTCTTT. Its translation is CASSQGMNTEAFF.